This TCR beta chain derives from a study of blood T cell repertoires in COVID-19. The CDR3 contains 14 residues. Looked up from germline, CDR1 is MNHNY and CDR2 is SVGAGI (reference sequence). J gave up 7 bases and V 4 bases, and 4 bases lay outside the gene matches. Measured with immunoSEQ multiplex PCR; TCRdb has only the in-frame clones, and not every one. Among fewer than 250,000 clones listed, 85% were seen once. Sample: peripheral blood. The chain is built from TRBV6-6 and TRBJ2-1; TRBD1 agrees at 10 bases. The sequence came from a man in his sixties with COVID-19, enrolled during active disease. Written as DNA, the CDR3 is TGTGCCAGCAGTTCCCGGGACAGGGGAAATGAGCAGTTCTTC. Protein sequence: CASSSRDRGNEQFF.